This TCR beta chain derives from a study of T cell responses to AZD1222 COVID-19 vaccine. Study summary: Second doses were pooled across both intervals (about 4 or about 12 weeks). Findings of the study overall: Receipt of two AZD1222 doses was followed by a rise in Spike-specific TCR breadth and depth. Females outnumbered males among donors, who were mostly white British; clonal diversity was possibly underestimated.

This clone showed up just once. What it binds is not known. V was pared by 2 bases and J by 4 bases, with 14 bases between. This CDR3 spans 14 amino acids. Germline CDR1 GTSNPN, CDR2 SVGIG (reference sequence). Method: immunoSEQ multiplex PCR; TCRdb's copy keeps in-frame clones and lacks some. The sample lists 150,000 to 200,000 clones; 80% to 95% were seen once. The clonotype originates from an adult in good health. Source: peripheral blood, taken on day 0 of AZD1222 vaccination. The V gene is TRBV30, the J gene TRBJ1-2, with D unresolved. The CDR3 region has the DNA TGTGCCTGGAGTCAGGAGTCGAGGGCCTATGGCTACACCTTC. As protein: CAWSQESRAYGYTF.